A selection of T cell receptor beta chains follows, all from one sample in a study of identical twins. TCRdb fed the 5' RACE reads into MiXCR, producing one record per CDR3 protein. The sample gives around 1.7 million distinct CDR3 sequences, about 31% of which show up once; more than 0.25% is in the top ten. Sample: cord blood. All receptors derive from a newborn girl in good health. CDR3s leave out the opening cysteine and the closing phenylalanine or tryptophan. The D gene is left open where the match is weak.

d_call,j_call,v_call,cdr3_aa
TRBD2,TRBJ2-5,TRBV5-1,ASSLASGGETQY
TRBD1,TRBJ2-2,TRBV5-8,ASSRILTGGRNTGELF
-,TRBJ2-1,TRBV7-9,ASSLGNNIRGAYNEQF
-,TRBJ1-1,TRBV5-1,ASRRASGRADTEAF
-,TRBJ1-1,TRBV30,AWSDGAEAF
TRBD1,TRBJ2-7,TRBV12-3/TRBV12-4,ASSRTGTPYEQY
-,TRBJ1-5,TRBV12-3/TRBV12-4,ASSLVRGLHSPQH
-,TRBJ1-1,TRBV10-3,TIKGVESQNTEAF
TRBD2,TRBJ2-3,TRBV27,ASGSGGRPTQY
-,-,TRBV10-3,AISDFATGRDEQY
-,TRBJ1-5,TRBV28,ASSLFGWANQPQH
-,TRBJ2-5,TRBV2,ASRTPGTLETQY
-,TRBJ2-7,TRBV28,ASSSPGQPKDEQY
-,TRBJ2-7,TRBV5-1,ASSFRGHEQY
-,TRBJ2-1,TRBV4-2,ASSQDTAPPDEQF
-,TRBJ2-1,TRBV20-1,SAILGGSYNEQF
-,TRBJ1-1,TRBV5-1,ASSPIMNTEAF
-,TRBJ2-7,TRBV21-1,ASSNKTTGFYEQY
-,TRBJ1-6,TRBV27,ASSLSREWRPNSYNSPLH
TRBD2,TRBJ2-3,TRBV4-1,ASSHATSSGSWGTQY
-,TRBJ2-1,TRBV11-2,ASSPRGFNEQF
TRBD2,TRBJ2-5,TRBV4-1,ASSSKLAGSQETQY
-,TRBJ2-7,TRBV29-1,SVLQGIGYEQY
-,-,TRBV20-1,SARPYHEQY